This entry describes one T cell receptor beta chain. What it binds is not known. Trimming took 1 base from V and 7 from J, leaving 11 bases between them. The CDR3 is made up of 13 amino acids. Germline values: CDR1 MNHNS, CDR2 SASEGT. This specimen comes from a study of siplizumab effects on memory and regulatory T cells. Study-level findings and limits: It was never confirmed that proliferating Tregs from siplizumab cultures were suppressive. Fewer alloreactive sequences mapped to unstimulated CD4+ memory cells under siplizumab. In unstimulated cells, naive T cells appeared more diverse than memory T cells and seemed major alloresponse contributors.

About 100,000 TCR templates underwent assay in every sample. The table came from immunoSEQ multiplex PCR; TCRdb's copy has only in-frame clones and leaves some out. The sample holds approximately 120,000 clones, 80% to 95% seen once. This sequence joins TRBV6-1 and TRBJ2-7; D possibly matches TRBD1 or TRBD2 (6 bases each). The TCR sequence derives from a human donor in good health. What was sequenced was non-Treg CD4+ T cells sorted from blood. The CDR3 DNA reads TGTGCCAGCAGTGAAGGGGGGGCGTTTGAGCAGTACTTC. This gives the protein CASSEGGAFEQYF.